The 8 T cell receptor beta chains given below trace back to one sample, sequenced in a study of shared clonotypes between healthy human individuals. TCRdb keeps only in-frame clones here, not all; method: immunoSEQ multiplex PCR. The data show 2 million to 2.5 million clones, around 95% seen once. Sequenced material: naive CD4+ T cells sorted from blood. This sample's subset: CD45RA+ positively selected. Receptors originate from a man aged 18 to 35 in good health.

This clone occurred once. V is TRBV19 and J is TRBJ1-2; TRBD1 matches 9 bases. The V gene end was trimmed by 6 bases and the J gene end by 3 bases; junction bases not matched to a gene: 5. From germline, CDR1 is LNHDA and CDR2 SQIVND (reference sequence). The CDR3 is 14 residues long. The CDR3 sequence: CASRNRDRDYGYTF. CDR3 sequence (DNA): TGTGCCAGTAGAAACCGGGACAGGGACTATGGCTACACCTTC.

V usage is TRBV6-1 and J usage is TRBJ2-7; D is undetermined. The germline CDR1 and CDR2 sequences are MNHNS and SASEGT. V was trimmed by 7 bases and J by 0 bases, leaving 10 bases between them. The CDR3 loop spans 13 amino acids. The DNA for the CDR3 is TGTGCCAGCACTGTGCGGAACTCCTACGAGCAGTACTTC. This translates into CASTVRNSYEQYF.

The rearrangement joins TRBV18 to TRBJ2-1, with 7 positions matching TRBD2. The CDR3 consists of 17 residues. The germline CDR1 and CDR2 sequences are KGHSH and LQKENI. V gave up 3 bases and J gave up 2 bases; unmatched junction bases: 10. The CDR3 here is CASSPVSLAAAYNEQFF. The CDR3 DNA sequence: TGTGCCAGCTCACCCGTGAGTCTAGCGGCGGCCTACAATGAGCAGTTCTTC.

V gene TRBV19 combines with J gene TRBJ2-1; TRBD2 matches at 9 bases. The germline V gene has CDR1 LNHDA and CDR2 SQIVND (reference sequence). The CDR3 is 16 amino acids. V trimming: 0 bases; J trimming: 9 bases; junction bases outside the gene matches: 9. Here the CDR3 reads CASSIEAAGGFFEQFF. The CDR3 DNA reads as TGTGCCAGTAGTATAGAAGCGGCGGGAGGGTTTTTTGAGCAGTTCTTC.

CDR3 amino acids: CASLPGQGNTGELFF. CDR3 sequence (DNA): TGTGCCAGTCTACCGGGACAGGGGAACACCGGGGAGCTGTTTTTT. This chain connects TRBV6-1 to TRBJ2-2, with 9 bases matching TRBD1. Germline V gene data show CDR1 as MNHNS and CDR2 as SASEGT. J was trimmed by 1 base and V by 9 bases; bases with no gene match: 6. The length of the CDR3 is 15 residues.

This chain links TRBV7-6 with TRBJ2-3, with 11 nucleotides matching TRBD2. The CDR3 is 15 residues long. Germline CDR1 and CDR2: SGHVS and FNYEAQ. The V segment lost 4 bases and the J segment 6 bases; nucleotides outside the gene matches: 6. Here the CDR3 DNA reads TGTGCCAGCAGCTCAGGGACTAGCGGCCCCGATACGCAGTATTTT. Translated: CASSSGTSGPDTQYF.

The rearrangement links TRBV10-2 to TRBJ2-7; tentative D call: TRBD1 (7 bases). Germline V gene data show CDR1 as WSHSY and CDR2 as SAAADI. V lost 1 base and J 1 base, leaving 11 bases between the germline ends. The CDR3 loop spans 15 amino acids. The CDR3 region has the DNA TGCGCCAGCAGTGAGTGGGCAGGGGGGTCCTACGAGCAGTACTTC. Translating it yields CASSEWAGGSYEQYF.

This clone was recorded once. The V and J genes are TRBV5-4 and TRBJ2-7; D possibly corresponds to TRBD1 (6 bases). Per the germline V gene, CDR1 is SGHNT and CDR2 is YYREEE (reference sequence). The CDR3 is 12 amino acids. V was clipped by 5 bases and J by 4 bases, with 10 bases between them. The CDR3 protein is CASSTGQYEQYF. In DNA form, the CDR3 reads TGTGCCAGCAGTACGGGACAATACGAGCAGTACTTC.